A single T cell receptor beta chain is shown here with its context. Its matching antigen is unknown. TCRdb processed the RT-PCR reads anew with MiXCR; each CDR3 protein has one entry. The sample has about 520,000 distinct CDR3 sequences; roughly 11% are singletons. This sample is part of a study of response to subunit inactivated influenza vaccine. The CDR3 is made up of 17 amino acids. J gave up 6 bases and V 6 bases, and 7 bases lay outside the gene matches. Per the germline V gene, CDR1 is MNHNS and CDR2 is SASEGT. Findings and limits, study-wide: The authors offered the suggestion that each seasonal influenza vaccination recruits few new T cells.

This chain uses TRBV6-1 with TRBJ2-2; TRBD2 aligns across 16 bases. The starting material was PBMCs from blood, obtained 40 to 50 days after vaccination. The TCR comes from a man aged 50 to 60 who received an inactivated influenza vaccine. The CDR3 sequence: CASRTGTSGRAAGELFF. DNA for the CDR3: TGTGCCAGCAGAACTGGGACTAGCGGGAGGGCCGCCGGGGAGCTGTTTTTT.